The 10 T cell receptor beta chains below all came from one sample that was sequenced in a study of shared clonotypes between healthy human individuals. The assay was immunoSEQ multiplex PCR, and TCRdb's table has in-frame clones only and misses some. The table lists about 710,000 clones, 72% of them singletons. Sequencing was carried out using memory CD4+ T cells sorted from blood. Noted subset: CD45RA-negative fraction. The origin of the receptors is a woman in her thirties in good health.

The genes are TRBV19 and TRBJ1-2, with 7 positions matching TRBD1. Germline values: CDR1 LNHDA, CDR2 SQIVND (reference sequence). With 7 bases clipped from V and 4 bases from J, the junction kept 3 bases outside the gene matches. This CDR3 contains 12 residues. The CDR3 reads CASTPGGYGYTF. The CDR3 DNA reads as TGTGCCAGTACGCCAGGGGGCTATGGCTACACCTTC. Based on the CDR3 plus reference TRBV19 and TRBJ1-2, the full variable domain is DGGITQSPKYLFRKEGQNVTLSCEQNLNHDAMYWYRQDPGQGLRLIYYSQIVNDFQKGDIAEGYSVSREKKESFPLTVTSAQKNPTAFYLCASTPGGYGYTFGSGTRLTVV.

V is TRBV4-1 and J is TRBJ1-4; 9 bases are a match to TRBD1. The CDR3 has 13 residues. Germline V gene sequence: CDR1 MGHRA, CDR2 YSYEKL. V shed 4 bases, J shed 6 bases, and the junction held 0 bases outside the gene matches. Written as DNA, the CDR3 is TGCGCCAGCAGCCGGACAGGGGATGAAAAACTGTTTTTT. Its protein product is CASSRTGDEKLFF.

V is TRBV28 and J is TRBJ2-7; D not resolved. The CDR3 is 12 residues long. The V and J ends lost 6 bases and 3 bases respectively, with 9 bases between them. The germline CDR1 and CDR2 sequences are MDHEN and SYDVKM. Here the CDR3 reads CASRTQGYEQYF. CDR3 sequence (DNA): TGTGCCAGCAGGACCCAAGGCTACGAGCAGTACTTC.

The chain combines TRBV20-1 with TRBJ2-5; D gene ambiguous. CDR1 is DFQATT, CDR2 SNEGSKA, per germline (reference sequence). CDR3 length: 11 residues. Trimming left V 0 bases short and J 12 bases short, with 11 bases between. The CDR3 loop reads CSARDTRREYF. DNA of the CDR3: TGCAGTGCTAGAGATACGAGGAGAGAGTACTTC.

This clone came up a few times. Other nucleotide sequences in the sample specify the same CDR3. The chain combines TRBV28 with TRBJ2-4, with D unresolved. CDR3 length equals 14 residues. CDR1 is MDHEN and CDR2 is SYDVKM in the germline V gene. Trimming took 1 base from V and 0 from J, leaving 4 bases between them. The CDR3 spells CASSLSLAKNIQYF. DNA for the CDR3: TGTGCCAGCAGTTTATCCCTAGCCAAAAACATTCAGTACTTC.

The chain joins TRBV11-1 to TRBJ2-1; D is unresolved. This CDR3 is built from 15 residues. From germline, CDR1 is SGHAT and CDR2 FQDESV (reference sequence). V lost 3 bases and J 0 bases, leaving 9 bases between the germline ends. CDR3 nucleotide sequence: TGTGCCAGCAGCTTCACCCTGAGCTCCTACAATGAGCAGTTCTTC. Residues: CASSFTLSSYNEQFF. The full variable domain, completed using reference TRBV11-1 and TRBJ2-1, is EAEVAQSPRYKITEKSQAVAFWCDPISGHATLYWYRQILGQGPELLVQFQDESVVDDSQLPKDRFSAERLKGVDSTLKIQPAELGDSAMYLCASSFTLSSYNEQFFGPGTRLTVL.

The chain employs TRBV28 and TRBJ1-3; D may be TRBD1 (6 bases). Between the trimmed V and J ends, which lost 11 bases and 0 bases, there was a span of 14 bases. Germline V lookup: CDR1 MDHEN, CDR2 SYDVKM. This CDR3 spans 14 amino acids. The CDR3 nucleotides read TGTGCCGGTCGGGGGGCGGACTCTGGAAACACCATATATTTT. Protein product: CAGRGADSGNTIYF.

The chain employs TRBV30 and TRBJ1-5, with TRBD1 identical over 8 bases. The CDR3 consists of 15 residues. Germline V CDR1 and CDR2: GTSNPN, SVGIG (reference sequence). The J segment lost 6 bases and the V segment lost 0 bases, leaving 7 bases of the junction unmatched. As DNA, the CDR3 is TGTGCCTGGAGTGTCCCCAGGGGGCTAGTTCAGCCCCAGCATTTT. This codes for CAWSVPRGLVQPQHF. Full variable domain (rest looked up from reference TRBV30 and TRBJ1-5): SQTIHQWPATLVQPVGSPLSLECTVEGTSNPNLYWYRQAAGRGLQLLFYSVGIGQISSEVPQNLSASRPQDRQFILSSKKLLLSDSGFYLCAWSVPRGLVQPQHFGDGTRLSIL.

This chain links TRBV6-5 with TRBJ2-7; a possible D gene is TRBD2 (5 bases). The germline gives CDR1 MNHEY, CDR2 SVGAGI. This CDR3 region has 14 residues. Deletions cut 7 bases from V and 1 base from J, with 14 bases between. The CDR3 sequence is CASKGTSISYEQYF. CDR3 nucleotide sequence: TGTGCCAGCAAGGGTACTAGTATTTCCTACGAGCAGTACTTC.

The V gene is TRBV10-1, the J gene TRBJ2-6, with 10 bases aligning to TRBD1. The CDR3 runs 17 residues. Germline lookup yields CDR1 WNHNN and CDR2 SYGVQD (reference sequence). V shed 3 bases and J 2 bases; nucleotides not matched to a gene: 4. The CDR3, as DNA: TGCGCCAGCAGTGAAGGGACAGGGGTAGCTGGGGCCAACGTCCTGACTTTC. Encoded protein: CASSEGTGVAGANVLTF.